The 3 T cell receptor beta chains in this list originate from one sample, sequenced in a study of CD4+ T cells in melanoma. The protocol was immunoSEQ multiplex PCR, while the TCRdb copy is restricted to in-frame clones and leaves out a portion. The sample yields roughly 5,000 clones, under 75% seen once. Sample: cells from a culture (not recorded whether cultured in vitro). Every receptor here comes from a human donor with melanoma.

By share of the sample, this clone is medium-sized (0.01 to 0.1%). The chain recombines TRBV9 with TRBJ2-1; 8 bases agree with TRBD1. After removal of 3 bases from V and 0 bases from J, the junction contained 2 bases not matched to a gene. Germline-derived CDR1 and CDR2 are SGDLS and YYNGEE. The length of the CDR3 is 15 residues. Written as DNA, the CDR3 is TGTGCCAGCAGCGGACAGGGGAACTCCTACAATGAGCAGTTCTTC. Protein product: CASSGQGNSYNEQFF.

This clone came up once. This sequence joins TRBV5-6 and TRBJ2-5; 8 positions match TRBD1. This CDR3 contains 14 residues. Germline V gene lookup returns CDR1 SGHDT and CDR2 YYEEEE. With V trimmed by 5 bases and J by 4 bases, 7 bases remained unmatched. CDR3 protein: CASSTSGGGETQYF. The CDR3 region has the DNA TGTGCCAGCAGTACCTCAGGGGGCGGAGAGACCCAGTACTTC.

This clone turned up a few times. The chain links TRBV4-1 to TRBJ2-1; D not certain. Germline values: CDR1 MGHRA, CDR2 YSYEKL. The V gene lost 6 bases and the J gene lost 8 bases, with 8 bases spanning the gap. CDR3 length: 11 amino acids. The CDR3, as DNA: TGCGCCAGCAGGGTAGGTGATGAGCAGTTCTTC. As protein: CASRVGDEQFF.